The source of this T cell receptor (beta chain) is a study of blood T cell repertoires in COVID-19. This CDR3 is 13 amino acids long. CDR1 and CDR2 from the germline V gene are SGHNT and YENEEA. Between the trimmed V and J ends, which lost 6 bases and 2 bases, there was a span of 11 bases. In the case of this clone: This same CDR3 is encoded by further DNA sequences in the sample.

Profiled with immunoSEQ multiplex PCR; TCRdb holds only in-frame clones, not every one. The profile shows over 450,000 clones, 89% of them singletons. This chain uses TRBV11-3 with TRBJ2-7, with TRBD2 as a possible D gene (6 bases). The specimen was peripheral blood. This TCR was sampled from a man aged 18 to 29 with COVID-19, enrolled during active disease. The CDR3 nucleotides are TGTGCCAGCAGTCCCGGGACTCCCTACGAGCAGTACTTC. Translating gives CASSPGTPYEQYF.